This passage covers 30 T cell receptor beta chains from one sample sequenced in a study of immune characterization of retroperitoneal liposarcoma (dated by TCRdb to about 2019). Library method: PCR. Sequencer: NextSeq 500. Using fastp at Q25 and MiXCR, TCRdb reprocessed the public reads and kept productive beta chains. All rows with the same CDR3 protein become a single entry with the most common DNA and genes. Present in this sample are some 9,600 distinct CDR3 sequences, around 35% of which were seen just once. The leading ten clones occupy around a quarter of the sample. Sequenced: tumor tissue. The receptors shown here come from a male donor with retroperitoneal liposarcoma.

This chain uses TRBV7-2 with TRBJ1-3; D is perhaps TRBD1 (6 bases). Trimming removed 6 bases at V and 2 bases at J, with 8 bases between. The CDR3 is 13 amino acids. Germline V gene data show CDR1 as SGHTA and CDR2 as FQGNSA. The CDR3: CASSWTAGNTIYF. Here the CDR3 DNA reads TGTGCCAGCAGTTGGACAGCTGGAAACACCATATATTTT.

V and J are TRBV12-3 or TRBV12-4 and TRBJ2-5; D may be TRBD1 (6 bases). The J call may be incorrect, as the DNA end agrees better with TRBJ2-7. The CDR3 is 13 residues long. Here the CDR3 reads CASTAAGAYEQYF. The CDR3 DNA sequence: TGTGCCAGCACTGCCGCAGGGGCCTACGAGCAGTACTTC.

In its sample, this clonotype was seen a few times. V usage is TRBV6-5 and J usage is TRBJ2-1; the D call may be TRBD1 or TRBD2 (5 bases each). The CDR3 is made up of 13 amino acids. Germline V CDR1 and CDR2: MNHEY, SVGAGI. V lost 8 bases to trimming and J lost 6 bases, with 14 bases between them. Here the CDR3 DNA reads TGTGCCAGCCGGGACCCGGGGACCAATGAGCAGTTCTTC. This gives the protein CASRDPGTNEQFF.

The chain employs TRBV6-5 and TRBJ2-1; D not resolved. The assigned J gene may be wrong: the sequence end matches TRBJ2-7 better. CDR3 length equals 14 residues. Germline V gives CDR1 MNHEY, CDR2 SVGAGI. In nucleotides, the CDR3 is TGTGCCAGCAGTTACTCGTTCGGTTCACACGAGCAGTACTTC. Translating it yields CASSYSFGSHEQYF.

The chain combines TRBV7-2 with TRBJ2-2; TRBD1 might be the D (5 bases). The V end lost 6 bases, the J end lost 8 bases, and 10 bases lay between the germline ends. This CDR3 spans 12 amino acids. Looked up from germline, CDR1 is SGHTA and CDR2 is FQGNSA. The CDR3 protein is CASRLGPGELFF. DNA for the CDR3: TGTGCCAGCAGATTGGGGCCTGGGGAGCTGTTTTTT.

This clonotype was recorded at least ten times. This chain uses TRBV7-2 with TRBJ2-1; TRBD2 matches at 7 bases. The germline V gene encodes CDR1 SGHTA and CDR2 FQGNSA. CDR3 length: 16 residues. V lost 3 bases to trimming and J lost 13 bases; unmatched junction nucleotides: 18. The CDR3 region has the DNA TGTGCCAGCAGCTTGTCTGCGGGAGTTACCAAAAACATTCAGTTCTTC. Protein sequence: CASSLSAGVTKNIQFF.

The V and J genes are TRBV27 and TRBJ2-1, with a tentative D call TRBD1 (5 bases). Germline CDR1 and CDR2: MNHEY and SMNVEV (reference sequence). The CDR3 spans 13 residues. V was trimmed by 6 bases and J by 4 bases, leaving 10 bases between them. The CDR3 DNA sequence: TGTGCCAGCAGACCTGACAGTTACAATGAGCAGTTCTTC. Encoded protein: CASRPDSYNEQFF.

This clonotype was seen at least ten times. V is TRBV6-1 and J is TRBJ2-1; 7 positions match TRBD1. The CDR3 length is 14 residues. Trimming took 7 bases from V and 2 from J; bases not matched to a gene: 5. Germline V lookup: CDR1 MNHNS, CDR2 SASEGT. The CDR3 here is CASTRQGPYNEQFF. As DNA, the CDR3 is TGTGCCAGCACCCGACAGGGACCCTACAATGAGCAGTTCTTC.

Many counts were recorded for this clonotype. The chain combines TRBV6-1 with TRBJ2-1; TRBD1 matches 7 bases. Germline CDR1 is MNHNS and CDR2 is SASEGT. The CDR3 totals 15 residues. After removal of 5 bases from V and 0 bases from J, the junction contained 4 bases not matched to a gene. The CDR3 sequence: CASSSRQGSYNEQFF. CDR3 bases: TGTGCCAGCAGTAGCAGACAGGGCTCCTACAATGAGCAGTTCTTC.

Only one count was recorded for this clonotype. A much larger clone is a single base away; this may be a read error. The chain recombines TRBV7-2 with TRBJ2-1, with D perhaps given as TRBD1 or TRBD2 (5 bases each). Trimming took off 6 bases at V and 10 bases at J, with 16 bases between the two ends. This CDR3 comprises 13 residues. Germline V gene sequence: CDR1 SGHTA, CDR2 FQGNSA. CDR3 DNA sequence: TGTGCCAGCAGTCGGGACGGTCACTGCGAGCAGTTCTTC. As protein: CASSRDGHCEQFF.

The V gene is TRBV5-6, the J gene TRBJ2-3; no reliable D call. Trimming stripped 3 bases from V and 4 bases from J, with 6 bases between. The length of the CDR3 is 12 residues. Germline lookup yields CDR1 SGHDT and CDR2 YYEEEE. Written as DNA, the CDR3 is TGTGCCAGCAGCTCCTTGGCAGATACGCAGTATTTT. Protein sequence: CASSSLADTQYF.

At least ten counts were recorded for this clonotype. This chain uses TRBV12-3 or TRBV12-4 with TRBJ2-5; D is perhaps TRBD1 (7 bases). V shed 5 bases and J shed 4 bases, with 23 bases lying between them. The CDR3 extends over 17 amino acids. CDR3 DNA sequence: TGTGCCAGCAGTCCCAATCTCCGGGAGACAGGGCGAGAGACCCAGTACTTC. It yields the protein CASSPNLRETGRETQYF.

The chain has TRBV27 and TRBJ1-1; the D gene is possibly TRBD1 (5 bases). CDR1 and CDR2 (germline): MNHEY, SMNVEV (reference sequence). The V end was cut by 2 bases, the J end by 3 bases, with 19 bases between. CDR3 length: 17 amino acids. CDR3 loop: CASSLPYPKTVDTEAFF. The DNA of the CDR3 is TGTGCCAGCAGTTTACCTTACCCCAAGACAGTGGACACTGAAGCTTTCTTT.

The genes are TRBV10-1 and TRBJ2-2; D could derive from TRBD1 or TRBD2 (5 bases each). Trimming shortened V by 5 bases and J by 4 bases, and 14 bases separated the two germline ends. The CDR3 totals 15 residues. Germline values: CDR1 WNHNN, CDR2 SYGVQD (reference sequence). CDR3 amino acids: CASSTLRGSTGELFF. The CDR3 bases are TGCGCCAGCAGTACTTTGAGGGGAAGCACCGGGGAGCTGTTTTTT.

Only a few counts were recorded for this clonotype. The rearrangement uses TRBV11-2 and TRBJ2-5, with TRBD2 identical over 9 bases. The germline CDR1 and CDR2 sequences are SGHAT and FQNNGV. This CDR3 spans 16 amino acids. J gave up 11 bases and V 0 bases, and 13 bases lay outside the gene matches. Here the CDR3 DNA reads TGTGCCAGCAGCTTAGAGCCGGCTAGCGGGATTTGGGAGCAGTACTTC. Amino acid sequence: CASSLEPASGIWEQYF.

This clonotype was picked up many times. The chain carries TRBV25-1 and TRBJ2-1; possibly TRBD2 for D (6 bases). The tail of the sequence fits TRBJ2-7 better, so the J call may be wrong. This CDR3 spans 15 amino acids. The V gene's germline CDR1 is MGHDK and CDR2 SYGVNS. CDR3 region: CASSSGTSLNNEQYF. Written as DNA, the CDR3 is TGTGCCAGCAGTTCCGGGACTTCCCTAAACAATGAGCAGTACTTC.

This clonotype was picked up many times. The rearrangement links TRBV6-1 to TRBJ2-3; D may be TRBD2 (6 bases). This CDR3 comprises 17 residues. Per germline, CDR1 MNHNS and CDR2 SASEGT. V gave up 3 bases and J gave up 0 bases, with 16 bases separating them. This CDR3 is CASSDWGGGTSTDTQYF. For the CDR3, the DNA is TGTGCCAGCAGTGACTGGGGAGGAGGAACTAGCACAGATACGCAGTATTTT.

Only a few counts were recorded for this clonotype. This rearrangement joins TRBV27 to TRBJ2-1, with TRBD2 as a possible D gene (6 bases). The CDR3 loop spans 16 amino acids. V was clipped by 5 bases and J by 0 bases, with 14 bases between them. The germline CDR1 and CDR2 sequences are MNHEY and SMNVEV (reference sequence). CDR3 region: CASSLGGVSSYNEQFF. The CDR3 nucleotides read TGTGCCAGCAGTCTGGGCGGGGTTAGCTCCTACAATGAGCAGTTCTTC.

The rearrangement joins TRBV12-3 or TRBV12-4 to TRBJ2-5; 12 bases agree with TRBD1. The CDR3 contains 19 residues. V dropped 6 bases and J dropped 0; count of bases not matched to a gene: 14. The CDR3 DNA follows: TGTGCCAGCAGCTGGGACAGGGGGCGGATTAGCGGGAACCAAGAGACCCAGTACTTC. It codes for CASSWDRGRISGNQETQYF.

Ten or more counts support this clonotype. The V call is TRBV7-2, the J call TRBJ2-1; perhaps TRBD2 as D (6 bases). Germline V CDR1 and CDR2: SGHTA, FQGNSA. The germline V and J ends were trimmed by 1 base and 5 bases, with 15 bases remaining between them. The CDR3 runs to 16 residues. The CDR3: CASSLVGGGSHNEQFF. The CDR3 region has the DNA TGTGCCAGCAGCTTAGTCGGCGGAGGGTCTCACAATGAGCAGTTCTTC.

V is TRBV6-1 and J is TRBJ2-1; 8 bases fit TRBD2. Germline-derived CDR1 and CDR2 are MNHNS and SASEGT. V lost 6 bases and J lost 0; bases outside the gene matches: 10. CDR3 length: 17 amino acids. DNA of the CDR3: TGTGCCAGCAGGGGTGGAGCGGGGGCCAACTCCTACAATGAGCAGTTCTTC. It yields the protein CASRGGAGANSYNEQFF.

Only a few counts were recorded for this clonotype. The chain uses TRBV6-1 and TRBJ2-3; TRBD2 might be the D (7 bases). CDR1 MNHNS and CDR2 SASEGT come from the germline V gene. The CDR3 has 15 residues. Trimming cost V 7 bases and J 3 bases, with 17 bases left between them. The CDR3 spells CASKTGGRGTDTQYF. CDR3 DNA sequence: TGTGCCAGCAAGACGGGGGGAAGGGGGACAGATACGCAGTATTTT.

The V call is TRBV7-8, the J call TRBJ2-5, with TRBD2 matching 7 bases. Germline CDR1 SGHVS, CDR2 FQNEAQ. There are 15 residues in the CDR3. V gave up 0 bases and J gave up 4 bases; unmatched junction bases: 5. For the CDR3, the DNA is TGTGCCAGCAGCTTAGCGACGGGGAGGGGAGAGACCCAGTACTTC. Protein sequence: CASSLATGRGETQYF.

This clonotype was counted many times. Written as DNA, the CDR3 is TGTGCCAGCAGGTCCCCGGGACTACCGTCTGCAGATACGCAGTATTTT. It encodes CASRSPGLPSADTQYF. The V call is TRBV7-2, the J call TRBJ2-3, with 7 bases aligning to TRBD2. V dropped 6 bases and J dropped 4; count of bases not matched to a gene: 13. The germline V gene has CDR1 SGHTA and CDR2 FQGNSA. The CDR3 contains 16 residues.

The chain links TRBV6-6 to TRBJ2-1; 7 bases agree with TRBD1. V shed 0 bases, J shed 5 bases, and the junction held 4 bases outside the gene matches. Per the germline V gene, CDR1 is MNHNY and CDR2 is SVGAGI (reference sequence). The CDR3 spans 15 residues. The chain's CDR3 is CASSYSGQLNNEQFF. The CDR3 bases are TGTGCCAGCAGTTACTCGGGACAGCTAAACAATGAGCAGTTCTTC.

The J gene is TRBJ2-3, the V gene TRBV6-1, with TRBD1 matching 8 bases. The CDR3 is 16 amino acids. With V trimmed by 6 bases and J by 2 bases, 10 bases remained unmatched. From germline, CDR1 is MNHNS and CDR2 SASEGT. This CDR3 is CASRARDRQNTDTQYF. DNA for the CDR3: TGTGCCAGCAGGGCCCGGGACAGGCAAAACACAGATACGCAGTATTTT.

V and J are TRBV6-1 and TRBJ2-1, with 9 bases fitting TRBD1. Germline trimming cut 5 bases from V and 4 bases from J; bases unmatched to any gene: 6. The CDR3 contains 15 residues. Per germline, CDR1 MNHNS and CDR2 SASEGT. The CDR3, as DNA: TGTGCCAGCAGTCTGCGACAGGGGGTTTACAATGAGCAGTTCTTC. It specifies CASSLRQGVYNEQFF.

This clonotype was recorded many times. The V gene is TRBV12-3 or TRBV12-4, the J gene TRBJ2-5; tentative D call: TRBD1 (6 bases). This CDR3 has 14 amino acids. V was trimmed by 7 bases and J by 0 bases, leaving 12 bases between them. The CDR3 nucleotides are TGTGCCAGCATAGGGGGACCAAACCAAGAGACCCAGTACTTC. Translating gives CASIGGPNQETQYF.

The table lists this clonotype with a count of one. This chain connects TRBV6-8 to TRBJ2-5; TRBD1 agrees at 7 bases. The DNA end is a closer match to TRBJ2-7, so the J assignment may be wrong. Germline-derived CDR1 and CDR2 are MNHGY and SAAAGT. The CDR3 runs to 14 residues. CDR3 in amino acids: CASRSGQSLYEQYF. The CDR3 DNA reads TGTGCCAGCAGGTCGGGACAGTCCCTCTACGAGCAGTACTTC.

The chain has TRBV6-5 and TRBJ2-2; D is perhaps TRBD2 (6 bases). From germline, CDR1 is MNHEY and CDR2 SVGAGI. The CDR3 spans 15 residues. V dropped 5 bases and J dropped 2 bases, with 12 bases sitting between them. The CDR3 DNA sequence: TGTGCCAGCAGTCCCTCTAGCGACAACACCGGGGAGCTGTTTTTT. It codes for CASSPSSDNTGELFF.